Given below is one TCR beta chain in context. Antigen: not known. TCR beta libraries were built with iRepertoire HTBI primers and Arm-PCR of CDR3 regions. Under the authors' procedure: Sample data revealed approximately 60 TRBV and over eleven TRBJ segments. One entry per CDR3 protein, called by TCRdb with MiXCR from the multiplex PCR reads. The V and J calls follow TCRdb's processing rather than the paper's. The profile shows 390,000 or so distinct CDR3 sequences, roughly 25% of them singletons. This record belongs to a study of regulatory T cells in long-lasting Graves disease. Findings and caveats of the study: Segments TRBV28, TRBJ1-2 and TRBJ2-5 showed preferential usage in persistent disease.

Time point in this sample: persistent/refractory GD, antithyroid drugs over 5 years with positive TRAb. RNA extracted from PBMCs served as the sequencing template. Doctors identified Graves' disease using the American Thyroid Association guidelines. The germline gives CDR1 MDHEN, CDR2 SYDVKM. The CDR3 sequence is 18 residues long. V dropped 6 bases and J dropped 2 bases, with 25 bases sitting between them. Sequenced material: peripheral blood mononuclear cells (PBMCs), taken when the disease was refractory, from a patient treated with antithyroid drugs. The clonotype was recovered from a middle-aged woman with Graves disease. The chain combines TRBV28 with TRBJ2-5, with a weak D call TRBD2 (6 bases). Here the CDR3 reads CASSRAPSGGILQETQYF. The CDR3 DNA reads as TGTGCCAGCAGCCGAGCCCCCAGTGGAGGGATACTTCAAGAGACCCAGTACTTC. The entire variable domain, with the rest obtained from reference TRBV28 and TRBJ2-5, is as follows: DVKVTQSSRYLVKRTGEKVFLECVQDMDHENMFWYRQDPGLGLRLIYFSYDVKMKEKGDIPEGYSVSREKKERFSLILESASTNQTSMYLCASSRAPSGGILQETQYFGPGTRLLVL.